The 18 T cell receptor beta chains given below trace back to one sample, sequenced in a study of blood T cell repertoires in COVID-19. Produced via immunoSEQ multiplex PCR; TCRdb's table is partial and in-frame only. Of around 200,000 clones in the sample, around 80% were seen once. Sequencing used peripheral blood. These receptors all stem from a woman older than 75 with active or convalescent COVID-19.

The V and J genes are TRBV7-2 and TRBJ2-7, with a weak D call TRBD1 (6 bases). Germline CDR1 and CDR2: SGHTA and FQGNSA. The CDR3 length is 15 residues. V was clipped by 3 bases and J by 1 base, with 13 bases between them. Written as DNA, the CDR3 is TGTGCCAGCAGCTTTCCCGGGACACCTTCCTACGAGCAGTACTTC. Protein: CASSFPGTPSYEQYF.

This clone occurred once. The rearrangement joins TRBV19 to TRBJ2-1, with 7 bases matching TRBD1. CDR1 is LNHDA, CDR2 SQIVND, per germline (reference sequence). V was clipped by 4 bases and J by 2 bases; unmatched bases: 8. The CDR3 is 16 amino acids. CDR3 coding DNA: TGTGCCAGTAGTAAAAACAGGGGACCTGCCTACAATGAGCAGTTCTTC. Its protein is CASSKNRGPAYNEQFF.

The chain combines TRBV27 with TRBJ1-5, with D hard to call. This CDR3 comprises 13 residues. V was shortened by 4 bases and J by 6 bases, with 10 bases between the two germline ends. Germline V gene sequence: CDR1 MNHEY, CDR2 SMNVEV (reference sequence). DNA of the CDR3: TGTGCCAGCAGTTCACGGGGATCTCAGCCCCAGCATTTT. Amino acid sequence: CASSSRGSQPQHF.

V and J are TRBV18 and TRBJ2-5; TRBD1 aligns across 8 bases. From germline, CDR1 is KGHSH and CDR2 LQKENI. The J segment lost 5 bases and the V segment lost 3 bases, leaving 5 bases of the junction unmatched. This CDR3 comprises 14 residues. The CDR3 loop is CASSPGTGGETQYF. The CDR3, as DNA: TGTGCCAGCTCACCGGGGACAGGAGGTGAGACCCAGTACTTC.

This clone was detected only a few times. The chain is built from TRBV6-5 and TRBJ1-3, with TRBD1 matching 7 bases. Trimming removed 8 bases from V and 3 bases from J; junction bases left unmatched: 4. The CDR3 totals 13 residues. Germline CDR1 MNHEY, CDR2 SVGAGI. CDR3 region: CASSTGNGNTIYF. The CDR3 coding sequence is TGTGCCAGCTCGACAGGGAATGGAAACACCATATATTTT.

The chain carries TRBV5-1 and TRBJ2-5; D is perhaps TRBD1 (5 bases). Trimming took 0 bases from V and 1 from J, leaving 7 bases between them. Germline V gives CDR1 SGHRS, CDR2 YFSETQ. This CDR3 spans 14 amino acids. CDR3 coding DNA: TGCGCCAGCAGCTTGGGACAGTTCCAAGAGACCCAGTACTTC. Its translation: CASSLGQFQETQYF.

The table lists this clone with a few counts. The chain couples TRBV6-2 or TRBV6-3 to TRBJ1-6, with D unresolved. The CDR3 runs 14 residues. V was pared by 6 bases and J by 11 bases, with 17 bases between. CDR1 is MNHEY and CDR2 is SVGEGT in the germline V gene. The CDR3 DNA is TGTGCCAGCAGCCAAGGGCGGGGTTTGGCACCCCTCCACTTT. Translation gives CASSQGRGLAPLHF.

This clone came up a few times. This chain links TRBV5-1 with TRBJ1-5; 7 nucleotides match TRBD1. The germline V gene has CDR1 SGHRS and CDR2 YFSETQ. J was trimmed by 2 bases and V by 0 bases; bases with no gene match: 8. The CDR3 runs 17 residues. This CDR3 reads CASSLGTGVWGNQPQHF. Written as DNA, the CDR3 is TGCGCCAGCAGCTTGGGGACAGGCGTCTGGGGCAATCAGCCCCAGCATTTT.

This clone was picked up one time. The CDR3 DNA sequence: TGTGCCAGCAGCTTGGCCGGAGTGGAAGCTAACTATGGCTACACCTTC. Protein product: CASSLAGVEANYGYTF. V and J are TRBV5-4 and TRBJ1-2; D is uncertain. This CDR3 region has 16 residues. Germline CDR1 SGHNT, CDR2 YYREEE (reference sequence). V was shortened by 0 bases and J by 0 bases, with 12 bases between the two germline ends.

The rearrangement links TRBV7-8 to TRBJ1-4; 8 positions agree with TRBD1. This CDR3 has 15 residues. CDR1 SGHVS and CDR2 FQNEAQ come from the germline V gene. V was pared by 2 bases and J by 7 bases, with 6 bases of the junction left unmatched. The CDR3 loop reads CASSLMGTGVEKLFF. CDR3 coding DNA: TGTGCCAGCAGCTTAATGGGGACAGGAGTTGAAAAACTGTTTTTT.

This clone was found a few times. This chain links TRBV28 with TRBJ1-1; D is possibly TRBD1 (6 bases). CDR3 length: 14 amino acids. The germline V gene has CDR1 MDHEN and CDR2 SYDVKM. V was shortened by 6 bases and J by 5 bases, with 16 bases between the two germline ends. CDR3 region: CASRRGQGRTEAFF. The DNA for the CDR3 is TGTGCCAGCAGGCGGGGGCAGGGGCGGACTGAAGCTTTCTTT. Together with reference TRBV28 and TRBJ1-1, the CDR3 gives the full variable domain: DVKVTQSSRYLVKRTGEKVFLECVQDMDHENMFWYRQDPGLGLRLIYFSYDVKMKEKGDIPEGYSVSREKKERFSLILESASTNQTSMYLCASRRGQGRTEAFFGQGTRLTVV.

V usage is TRBV29-1 and J usage is TRBJ2-4; 10 bases map to TRBD2. V shed 7 bases and J 3 bases; nucleotides not matched to a gene: 6. The CDR3 is 14 amino acids. Germline lookup yields CDR1 SQVTM and CDR2 ANQGSEA. In DNA, the CDR3 is TGCAGCGCCTTAGCGGGGGGTGTCAAAAACATTCAGTACTTC. This translates into CSALAGGVKNIQYF.

The chain joins TRBV7-9 to TRBJ2-3; TRBD2 might be the D (6 bases). Per germline, CDR1 SEHNR and CDR2 FQNEAQ (reference sequence). This CDR3 contains 16 residues. Between the trimmed V and J ends, which lost 5 bases and 2 bases, there was a span of 17 bases. Here the CDR3 DNA reads TGTGCCAGCAGCCGCGGGACCAGAGAATTCACAGATACGCAGTATTTT. Translated: CASSRGTREFTDTQYF.

A word on this clone: The junction shows a germline mismatch at one end, possibly a read error. This chain uses TRBV7-2 with TRBJ2-7, with D unresolved. The CDR3 length is 14 residues. CDR1 SGHTA and CDR2 FQGNSA come from the germline V gene. CDR3 amino acids: CASNLPGFTYEQYF. CDR3 DNA sequence: TGTGCCAGCAACTTACCAGGCTTCACCTACGAGCAGTACTTC.

The chain carries TRBV19 and TRBJ1-2; TRBD1 matches at 7 bases. This CDR3 region has 16 residues. Trimming cost V 3 bases and J 1 base; bases outside gene matches: 8. The germline V gene has CDR1 LNHDA and CDR2 SQIVND (reference sequence). The CDR3 reads CASSMGSGTDNYGYTF. As DNA, the CDR3 is TGTGCCAGTAGTATGGGGTCCGGGACAGATAACTATGGCTACACCTTC.

The J gene is TRBJ1-4, the V gene TRBV5-1; tentative D call: TRBD1 (5 bases). Between the trimmed V and J ends, which lost 2 bases and 8 bases, there was a span of 16 bases. Germline CDR1 and CDR2: SGHRS and YFSETQ. The CDR3 consists of 15 residues. The CDR3 DNA reads as TGCGCCAGCAGCTTCCAGGGCCAAAGCCCCGAAAAACTGTTTTTT. This sequence encodes CASSFQGQSPEKLFF.

The chain employs TRBV5-4 and TRBJ2-2; perhaps TRBD1 as D (6 bases). Deletions cut 6 bases from V and 3 bases from J, with 21 bases between. This CDR3 has 17 residues. The germline CDR1 and CDR2 sequences are SGHNT and YYREEE (reference sequence). As DNA, the CDR3 is TGTGCCAGCAACCGCCAGACAGGCCGAGGGGACACCGGGGAGCTGTTTTTT. As protein: CASNRQTGRGDTGELFF.

The chain combines TRBV5-1 with TRBJ2-2; 7 bases line up with TRBD1. The germline gives CDR1 SGHRS, CDR2 YFSETQ. The V gene end was trimmed by 5 bases and the J gene end by 4 bases; junction bases not matched to a gene: 8. The CDR3 spans 15 residues. The CDR3 loop is CASRLSTGSTGELFF. In DNA form, the CDR3 reads TGCGCCAGCAGACTTTCGACAGGGTCCACCGGGGAGCTGTTTTTT.